This TCR beta chain was recorded in a study of blood T cell repertoires in COVID-19. Original processing methods: Reference gene primer amplification gave estimated nucleated cell counts. Using immunoSEQ multiplex PCR, the repertoire was profiled, and TCRdb retains in-frame clones only, with some absent. V, J and clone size were drawn from that table, and D and trimming were deduced from the DNA. The sample lists tens of thousands of clones, over 70% seen once, with about 15% in the top ten. J gave up 6 bases and V 1 base, and 3 bases lay outside the gene matches. Germline-derived CDR1 and CDR2 are LGHDT and YNNKEL (reference sequence). The CDR3 is 13 residues long.

The clonotype was recovered from a human donor with active or convalescent COVID-19. The donor label of this sample is uncertain. Sequencing used peripheral blood. The rearrangement joins TRBV3-1 (or the pseudogene TRBV3-2) to TRBJ2-7, with 7 bases that match TRBD2. CDR3 protein: CASSQGSGGEQYF. The CDR3 nucleotides are TGTGCCAGCAGCCAAGGGTCGGGGGGCGAGCAGTACTTC.